This TCR beta chain was sequenced during a study of CD8+ T cells in alopecia areata. Across the whole study: Treated patients swallowed 5 to 10 mg of oral tofacitinib twice daily. Tofacitinib ran 6 to 18 months, followed by 6 months off drug.

The CDR3 consists of 13 residues. Germline CDR1 is SGHRS and CDR2 is YFSETQ. The V end lost 4 bases, the J end lost 5 bases, and 11 bases lay between the germline ends. Study-level findings and limits: Any link of baseline CD8+ expansion to response, resting on one nonresponder, remains uncertain.

It was cDNA, reverse transcribed from extracted RNA, that served as the sequencing template. Produced via immunoSEQ multiplex PCR; TCRdb's table is partial and in-frame only. The data hold around 100,000 clones, with roughly 47% observed a single time. This clone was detected only a few times. Its cognate antigen is unknown. The sample's treatment: oral pan-JAK inhibitor, 5-10 mg twice daily. From alopecia areata patients, lesional scalp punch biopsies and peripheral blood were collected. This specimen was CD8+ T cells sorted from blood, taken at week 24, from a patient treated with tofacitinib. This clonotype was sampled from a human donor with alopecia areata. The V call is TRBV5-1, the J call TRBJ2-3; D gene ambiguous. CDR3 region: CASSARPGDTQYF. The CDR3 DNA reads TGCGCCAGCAGCGCGCGACCCGGAGATACGCAGTATTTT.